The 13 T cell receptor beta chains below come from one sample, sequenced in a study of blood T cell repertoires in COVID-19. The method was immunoSEQ multiplex PCR; TCRdb's version includes in-frame clones alone and lacks a portion of them. The sample lists 150,000 to 180,000 clones; 75% to 95% were seen once. What was sequenced was peripheral blood. The source is a man between 45 and 60 years old with acute or convalescent COVID-19.

The rearrangement joins TRBV5-5 to TRBJ2-5, with 12 bases that match TRBD2. Per the germline V gene, CDR1 is SGHKS and CDR2 is YYEKEE (reference sequence). V lost 4 bases, J lost 2 bases, and 9 bases stayed unmatched. The CDR3 runs to 17 residues. CDR3 DNA sequence: TGTGCCAGCAGCAAAGGGACTAGCGGGCCCCTTCAAGAGACCCAGTACTTC. Translating it yields CASSKGTSGPLQETQYF.

The chain joins TRBV5-4 to TRBJ2-1; D call uncertain. Germline values: CDR1 SGHNT, CDR2 YYREEE (reference sequence). The ends were cut back, 0 bases at V and 0 bases at J, with 7 bases in the middle. The CDR3 spans 15 residues. CDR3: CASSLAWSSYNEQFF. The DNA for the CDR3 is TGTGCCAGCAGCTTGGCCTGGAGCTCCTACAATGAGCAGTTCTTC.

J is TRBJ2-3 and V is TRBV19; 12 bases are a match to TRBD2. The germline V gene encodes CDR1 LNHDA and CDR2 SQIVND (reference sequence). V was clipped by 4 bases and J by 10 bases; unmatched bases: 15. The CDR3 is 17 residues long. As DNA, the CDR3 is TGTGCCAGTAGTACCACGACTAGCGGGAGAAGGGCCCCGGCGCAGTATTTT. Residues: CASSTTTSGRRAPAQYF.

This clone was observed once. This chain connects TRBV9 to TRBJ2-1; D is unresolved. V was shortened by 0 bases and J by 6 bases, with 13 bases between the two germline ends. The CDR3 extends over 15 amino acids. The germline gives CDR1 SGDLS, CDR2 YYNGEE. The DNA of the CDR3 is TGTGCCAGCAGCGTAGAGAGTTACGAGATCAATGAGCAGTTCTTC. Its protein product is CASSVESYEINEQFF. Variable domain in full (rest from reference TRBV9 and TRBJ2-1): DSGVTQTPKHLITATGQRVTLRCSPRSGDLSVYWYQQSLDQGLQFLIQYYNGEERAKGNILERFSAQQFPDLHSELNLSSLELGDSALYFCASSVESYEINEQFFGPGTRLTVL.

This clone was observed a single time. V gene TRBV7-9 combines with J gene TRBJ2-3; TRBD2 might be the D (6 bases). Germline V lookup: CDR1 SEHNR, CDR2 FQNEAQ (reference sequence). The CDR3 runs to 17 residues. Trimming stripped 1 base from V and 2 bases from J, with 16 bases between. The chain's CDR3 is CASSLVGTSTHTDTQYF. The CDR3 coding sequence is TGTGCCAGCAGCTTAGTGGGGACTTCCACCCACACAGATACGCAGTATTTT.

This sequence joins TRBV11-2 and TRBJ2-1; 14 nucleotides line up with TRBD2. This CDR3 has 15 residues. The junction had 7 bases not matched to a gene; V was cut back by 5 bases and J by 10 bases. Germline-derived CDR1 and CDR2 are SGHAT and FQNNGV. CDR3: CASSPRLAGGLEQFF. Written as DNA, the CDR3 is TGTGCCAGCAGCCCCCGACTAGCGGGAGGGCTAGAGCAGTTCTTC.

CDR3 DNA: TGTGCCTGGAGTAGGGGTTATGAGCAGTTCTTC. Protein: CAWSRGYEQFF. The J gene is TRBJ2-1, the V gene TRBV30, with D tentatively TRBD1 (5 bases). Germline V gives CDR1 GTSNPN, CDR2 SVGIG (reference sequence). The CDR3 has 11 amino acids. The V end was cut by 2 bases, the J end by 8 bases, with 7 bases between.

The CDR3 is CASSRTGLNTGELFF. The CDR3 nucleotides read TGTGCCAGCAGCCGTACAGGGTTGAACACCGGGGAGCTGTTTTTT. V is TRBV5-4 and J is TRBJ2-2; D is perhaps TRBD1 (6 bases). The germline CDR1 and CDR2 sequences are SGHNT and YYREEE (reference sequence). V lost 4 bases and J 1 base, leaving 11 bases between the germline ends. This CDR3 is built from 15 residues.

The chain's CDR3 is CASSQGPGNIQYF. The CDR3 DNA is TGTGCCAGCAGCCAAGGTCCTGGCAACATTCAGTACTTC. V and J are TRBV3-1 (or the pseudogene TRBV3-2) and TRBJ2-4; D uncertain. Germline V lookup: CDR1 LGHDT, CDR2 YNNKEL (reference sequence). V was shortened by 1 base and J by 7 bases, with 8 bases between the two germline ends. This CDR3 contains 13 residues.

This CDR3 is CAWRSGRLGTDTQYF. In DNA form, the CDR3 reads TGTGCCTGGAGGTCGGGGAGGCTTGGGACAGATACGCAGTATTTT. This chain links TRBV30 with TRBJ2-3; maybe TRBD2 (6 bases). The V gene's germline CDR1 is GTSNPN and CDR2 SVGIG (reference sequence). The length of the CDR3 is 15 residues. The ends were cut back, 3 bases at V and 3 bases at J, with 16 bases in the middle.

The chain carries TRBV3-1 (or the pseudogene TRBV3-2) and TRBJ2-3, with D perhaps TRBD1 (5 bases). Germline V gene sequence: CDR1 LGHDT, CDR2 YNNKEL (reference sequence). The V and J ends lost 0 bases and 0 bases respectively, with 10 bases between them. This CDR3 has 16 residues. The CDR3 DNA follows: TGTGCCAGCAGCCAAGAGGCAGGGTGGAGCACAGATACGCAGTATTTT. The encoded protein is CASSQEAGWSTDTQYF.

Only one count was recorded for this clone. V is TRBV2 and J is TRBJ1-2, with TRBD1 as a possible D gene (5 bases). The CDR3 covers 15 residues. The V gene's germline CDR1 is SNHLY and CDR2 FYNNEI. The germline V and J ends were trimmed by 3 bases and 4 bases, with 15 bases remaining between them. The CDR3 bases are TGTGCCAGCAGTGACCGCGGGGACGCCCTCTATGGCTACACCTTC. Protein sequence: CASSDRGDALYGYTF.

This clone was seen a handful of times. The J gene is TRBJ2-3, the V gene TRBV9; 10 bases are shared with TRBD2. The CDR3 sequence is 15 residues long. Germline CDR1 SGDLS, CDR2 YYNGEE. The V and J ends lost 1 base and 5 bases, in that order; junction bases with no gene match: 4. The CDR3 region has the DNA TGTGCCAGCAGCGTACTAGCGGGGGTAGGAGATACGCAGTATTTT. Translating gives CASSVLAGVGDTQYF.